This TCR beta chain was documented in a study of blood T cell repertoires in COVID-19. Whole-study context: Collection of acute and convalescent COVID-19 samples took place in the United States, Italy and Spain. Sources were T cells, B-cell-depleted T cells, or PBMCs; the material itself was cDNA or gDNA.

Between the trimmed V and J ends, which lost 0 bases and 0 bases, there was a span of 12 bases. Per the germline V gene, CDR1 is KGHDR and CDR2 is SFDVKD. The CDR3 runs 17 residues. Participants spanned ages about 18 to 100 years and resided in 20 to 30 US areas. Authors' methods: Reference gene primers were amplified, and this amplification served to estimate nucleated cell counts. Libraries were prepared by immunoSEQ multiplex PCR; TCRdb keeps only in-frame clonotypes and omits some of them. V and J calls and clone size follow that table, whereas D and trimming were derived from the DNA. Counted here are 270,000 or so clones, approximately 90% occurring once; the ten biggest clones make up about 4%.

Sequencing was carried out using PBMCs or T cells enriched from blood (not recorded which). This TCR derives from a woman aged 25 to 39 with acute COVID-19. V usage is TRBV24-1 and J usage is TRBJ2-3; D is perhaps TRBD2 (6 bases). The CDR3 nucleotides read TGTGCCACCAGTGATTTGCAATCTAGCGATAGCACAGATACGCAGTATTTT. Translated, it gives CATSDLQSSDSTDTQYF.